The rows below give T cell receptor beta chains drawn from one sample of a study of T cell changes during pregnancy in multiple sclerosis. The method was immunoSEQ multiplex PCR; TCRdb's version includes in-frame clones alone and lacks a portion of them. Of around 39,000 clones listed, 85% to 95% are singletons. What was sequenced was PBMCs (not recorded whether the cells were cultured). These receptors were taken from a female donor with multiple sclerosis, enrolled in a pregnancy study. CDR3s include the opening cysteine and the closing phenylalanine or tryptophan. A D gene is named only where the DNA matches it firmly. Size values are once, few and many counts, or a class for expanded clones, and some rows have none.

>TRBJ1-1|TRBV5-1|-|-
CASSLDLTGNTEAFF
TGCGCCAGCAGCTTAGACTTGACAGGGAACACTGAAGCTTTCTTT
>TRBJ1-5|TRBV29-1|-|-
CSVGGGEGQPQHF
TGCAGCGTGGGTGGTGGCGAGGGTCAGCCCCAGCATTTT
>TRBJ2-5|TRBV5-1|TRBD2|once
CASSLTSGTGQAQYF
TGCGCCAGCAGTCTCACTAGCGGGACGGGACAGGCCCAGTACTTC
>TRBJ2-6|TRBV6-4|-|once
CASSPNRAGANVLTF
TGTGCCAGCAGCCCAAACAGGGCCGGGGCCAACGTCCTGACTTTC
>TRBJ2-7|TRBV27|TRBD2|-
CASSLLAGSYEQYF
TGTGCCAGCAGTCTACTAGCGGGGTCCTACGAGCAGTACTTC
>TRBJ2-7|TRBV18|TRBD2|-
CASNTLAGAIYEQYF
TGTGCCAGCAACACCCTAGCGGGAGCAATATACGAGCAGTACTTC
>TRBJ2-1|TRBV5-1|-|-
CASSPSLGLREEQFF
TGCGCCAGCAGCCCGAGTTTGGGCCTGCGGGAAGAGCAGTTCTTC
>TRBJ2-7|TRBV6-6|-|-
CASSALGLGEQYF
TGTGCCAGCAGTGCCCTAGGTCTGGGCGAGCAGTACTTC
>TRBJ2-1|TRBV6-4|TRBD2|-
CASSSLAGEYNEQFF
TGTGCCAGCAGCTCACTAGCGGGAGAATACAATGAGCAGTTCTTC
>TRBJ2-6|TRBV7-2|TRBD2|-
CASSYRSTSGRGGANVLTF
TGTGCCAGCAGCTACCGATCGACTAGCGGGAGGGGTGGGGCCAACGTCCTGACTTTC
>TRBJ2-3|TRBV2|-|-
CASSVTTDTQYF
TGTGCCAGCAGCGTTACCACAGATACGCAGTATTTT
>TRBJ2-7|TRBV5-1|TRBD2|-
CASRVGLAETYEQYF
TGCGCCAGCAGGGTGGGACTAGCTGAGACCTACGAGCAGTACTTC
>TRBJ2-3|TRBV10-3|TRBD1|-
CATAMTGGDDTQYF
TGTGCCACCGCCATGACAGGGGGCGACGATACGCAGTATTTT
>TRBJ2-5|TRBV6-6|-|-
CASSDPNQETQYF
TGTGCCAGCAGTGACCCGAACCAAGAGACCCAGTACTTC
>TRBJ2-2|TRBV6-4|-|medium-sized
CASSEVASTGELFF
TGTGCCAGCAGTGAAGTGGCTAGCACCGGGGAGCTGTTTTTT
>TRBJ2-1|TRBV5-1|TRBD2|-
CASSAGLASSYNEQFF
TGCGCCAGCAGCGCCGGACTAGCTAGCTCCTACAATGAGCAGTTCTTC